This T cell receptor beta chain was identified during a study of shared clonotypes between healthy human individuals. Findings of the study overall: The genetic and exposure-history diversity represented was limited by few donors. Between a handful of donors, naive CD4 clonotypes were shared at a level of about 5%.

On this clone: Its antigen is not known.

The data were produced by immunoSEQ multiplex PCR, yet TCRdb's version contains in-frame clones alone and is incomplete. Of 640,000 or so clones in the sample, roughly 70% were seen once. Germline CDR1 reads SGHAT; CDR2 reads FQNNGV. The CDR3 extends over 14 amino acids. V was pared by 5 bases and J by 5 bases, with 13 bases between. The receptor was derived from a woman aged 25-40 years in good health. The sample consisted of memory CD4+ T cells sorted from blood. Subset indicated: CD45RA-negative fraction. The chain has TRBV11-2 and TRBJ2-1, with D perhaps matching TRBD1 or TRBD2 (5 bases each). CDR3 nucleotide sequence: TGTGCCAGCAGCCAGGGAATTAGCGACAATGAGCAGTTCTTC. This codes for CASSQGISDNEQFF. Together with reference TRBV11-2 and TRBJ2-1, the CDR3 gives the full variable domain: EAGVAQSPRYKIIEKRQSVAFWCNPISGHATLYWYQQILGQGPKLLIQFQNNGVVDDSQLPKDRFSAERLKGVDSTLKIQPAKLEDSAVYLCASSQGISDNEQFFGPGTRLTVL.